The clone carrying this T cell receptor beta chain was picked up a small number of times. The method was immunoSEQ multiplex PCR; TCRdb's version includes in-frame clones alone and lacks a portion of them. The repertoire holds hundreds of thousands of clones, with around 90% as singletons. The CDR3 contains 16 residues. Per the germline V gene, CDR1 is SGHTS and CDR2 is YDEGEE. The V gene end was trimmed by 2 bases and the J gene end by 3 bases; junction bases not matched to a gene: 4. These data are taken from a study of blood T cell repertoires in COVID-19. This sequence joins TRBV5-8 and TRBJ2-2, with 10 bases aligning to TRBD1. Sequencing input: PBMCs or T cells enriched from blood (not recorded which). This clonotype was sampled from a woman between 18 and 30 years old with acute COVID-19. CDR3 nucleotides: TGTGCCAGCAGCTTACCGGGACAGGGGTACACCGGGGAGCTGTTTTTT. Residues: CASSLPGQGYTGELFF.